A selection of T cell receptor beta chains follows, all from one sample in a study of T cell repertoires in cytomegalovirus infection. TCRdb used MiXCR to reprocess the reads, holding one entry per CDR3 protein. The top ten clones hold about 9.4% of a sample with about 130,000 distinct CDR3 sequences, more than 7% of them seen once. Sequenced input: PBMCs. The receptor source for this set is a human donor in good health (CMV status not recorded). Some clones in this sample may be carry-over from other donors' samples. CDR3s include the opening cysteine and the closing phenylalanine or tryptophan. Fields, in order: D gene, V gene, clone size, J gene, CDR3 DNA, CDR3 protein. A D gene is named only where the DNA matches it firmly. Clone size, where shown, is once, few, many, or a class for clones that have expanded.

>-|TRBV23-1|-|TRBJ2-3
TGCGCCAGCAGTCAATCGGAAGTTGGGCAGGGGTTCACAGATACGCAGTATTTT
CASSQSEVGQGFTDTQYF
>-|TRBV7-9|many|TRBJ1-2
TGTGCCAGCAGGCAGGGGAACTATGGCTACACCTTC
CASRQGNYGYTF
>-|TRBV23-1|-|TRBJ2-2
TGCGCCAGCAGTCCCTCGGAGGATAGGGGGAGATCGAACACCGGGGAGCTGTTTTTT
CASSPSEDRGRSNTGELFF
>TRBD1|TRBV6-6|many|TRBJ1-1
TGTGCCAGCAGTTACTCTCGGACAGGGTATAACGGTGAAGCTTTCTTT
CASSYSRTGYNGEAFF
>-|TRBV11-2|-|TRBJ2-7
TGTACCAGCAGCTTAGGATCCCTCTACGAGCAGTACTTC
CTSSLGSLYEQYF
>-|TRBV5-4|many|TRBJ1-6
TGTGCCAGCAGCTTGGGCCCCCTCGATGGTTCACCCCTCCACTTT
CASSLGPLDGSPLHF
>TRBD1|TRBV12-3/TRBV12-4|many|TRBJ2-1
TGTGCCAGCAGTGGGGGGACAGGGGTAGAGCAGTTCTTC
CASSGGTGVEQFF
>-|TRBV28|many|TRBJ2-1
TGTGCCAGCAGTTTAGATCTGGTTAGTGAGCAGTTCTTC
CASSLDLVSEQFF
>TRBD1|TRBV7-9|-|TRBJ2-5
TGTGCCAGCAGCTTTAGGGGACAGGGAGAGGAGACCCAGTACTTC
CASSFRGQGEETQYF
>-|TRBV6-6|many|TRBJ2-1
TGTGCCAGCAGTTCCGGGACCACCTTTGACAATGAGCAGTTCTTC
CASSSGTTFDNEQFF
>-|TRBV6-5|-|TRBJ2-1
TGTGCCAGCAGCACAGGACGGACAAATGAGCAGTTCTTC
CASSTGRTNEQFF
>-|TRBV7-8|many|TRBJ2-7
TGTGCCAGCAGCCCTGGAGAGGGGCCCCCCTACGAGCAGTACTTC
CASSPGEGPPYEQYF
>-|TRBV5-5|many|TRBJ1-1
TGTGCCAGCAGCTTGCGGGCCAAGGGGAGTTGGGCTTTCTTT
CASSLRAKGSWAFF
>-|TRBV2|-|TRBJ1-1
TGTGCCAGCAGTGATGTACGGGGGAACACTGAAGCTTTCTTT
CASSDVRGNTEAFF
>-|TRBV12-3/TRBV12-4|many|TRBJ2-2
TGTGCCAGCAAAGGGGAGACCGGGGAGCTGTTTTTT
CASKGETGELFF
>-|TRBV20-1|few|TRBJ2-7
TGCAGTGCTAGACAGGGATTCACCTACGAGCAGTACTTC
CSARQGFTYEQYF
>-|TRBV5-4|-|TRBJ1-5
TGTGCCAGCAGCTTGGCCCCGGGATCCCAGCCCCAGCATTTT
CASSLAPGSQPQHF
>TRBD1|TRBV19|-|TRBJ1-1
TGTGCCAGTCGCCGGGACAGGGGGACTGAAGCTTTCTTT
CASRRDRGTEAFF
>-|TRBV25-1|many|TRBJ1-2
TGTGCCAGCAGTGTCGGTACAGGGTGGTTAGAAGTCTACACCTTC
CASSVGTGWLEVYTF
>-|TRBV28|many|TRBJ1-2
TGTGCCAGCGGGCAAAAGAGGGGCTACACCTTC
CASGQKRGYTF
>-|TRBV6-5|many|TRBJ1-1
TGTGCCAGCAGTTACTGGGGGGGGGGACCCGGATTCACTGAAGCTTTCTTT
CASSYWGGGPGFTEAFF
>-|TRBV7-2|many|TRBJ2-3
TGTGCCAGCAGCTTAAGTGGGGGGGCTAGCGGTGCAGATACGCAGTATTTT
CASSLSGGASGADTQYF
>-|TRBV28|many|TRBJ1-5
TGTGCCAGCATCGGTAGGGTCCCTCAGCCCCAGCATTTT
CASIGRVPQPQHF
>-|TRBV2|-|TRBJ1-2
TGTGCCAGCAGAGAACAGGGAAGCCATGGCTACACCTTC
CASREQGSHGYTF
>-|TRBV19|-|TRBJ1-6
TGTGCCAGTAGCTCGGGGGGGAATTCACCCCTCCACTTT
CASSSGGNSPLHF
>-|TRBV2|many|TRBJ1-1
TGTGCCAGCAGTGTGCAGGGACTTTCGAACACTGAAGCTTTCTTT
CASSVQGLSNTEAFF
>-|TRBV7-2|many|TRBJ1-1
TGTGCCAGCAGCCGGGGGGGGGTTATCGCTGAAGCTTTCTTT
CASSRGGVIAEAFF
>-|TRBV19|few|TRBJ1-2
TGTGCCAGTAGTCCCCGGGGCTACTATGGCTACACCTTC
CASSPRGYYGYTF
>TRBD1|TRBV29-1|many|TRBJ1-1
TGCAGCGTTGCGGCTCGGACAGGGGGGAACACTGAAGCTTTCTTT
CSVAARTGGNTEAFF
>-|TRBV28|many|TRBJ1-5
TGTGCCAGCACTCAAGGGGGGGCTTATCAGCCCCAGCATTTT
CASTQGGAYQPQHF
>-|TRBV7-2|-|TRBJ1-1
TGTGCCAGCAGCCGCGCACAGGGGAACACTGAAGCTTTCTTT
CASSRAQGNTEAFF
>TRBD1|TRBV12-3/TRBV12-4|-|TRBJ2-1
TGTGCCAGCAGCCTAGACAGGGTTCGATACAATGAGCAGTTCTTC
CASSLDRVRYNEQFF
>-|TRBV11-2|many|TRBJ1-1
TGTGCCAGCAGCTTAGCCCAAGGACGGGACACTGAAGCTTTCTTT
CASSLAQGRDTEAFF
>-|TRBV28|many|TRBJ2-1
TGTGCCAGCAGCTCATCTCGGAATGAGCAGTTCTTC
CASSSSRNEQFF
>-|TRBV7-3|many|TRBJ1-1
TGTGCCAGCAGCTTAAATGGGATACCGAACACTGAAGCTTTCTTT
CASSLNGIPNTEAFF
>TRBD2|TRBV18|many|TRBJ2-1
TGTGCCAGCTCACTAACCGGGACTAGCGGGGGGTTCAGCTCCTACAATGAGCAGTTCTTC
CASSLTGTSGGFSSYNEQFF
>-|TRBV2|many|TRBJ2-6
TGTGCCAGCAGACCGACACACTCTGGGGCCAACGTCCTGTCTTTC
CASRPTHSGANVLSF
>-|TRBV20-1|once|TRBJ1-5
TGCAGTGCAAGAAACACCCTTAGCAATCAGCCCCAGCATTTT
CSARNTLSNQPQHF
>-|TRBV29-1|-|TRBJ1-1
TGCAGCGTTGTCCTAGTCCCAGTGAACACTGAAGCTTTCTTT
CSVVLVPVNTEAFF